The present entry profiles one TCR beta chain with its context. This sample is part of a study of cytomegalovirus exposure and HLA in healthy donors. PCR was performed using 60 Vbeta and 13 Jbeta primers. The data were produced by immunoSEQ multiplex PCR, yet TCRdb's version contains in-frame clones alone and is incomplete. The sample lists more than 85,000 clones; around 77% were seen once. Germline-derived CDR1 and CDR2 are SGHAT and FQNNGV. Trimming stripped 1 base from V and 3 bases from J, with 7 bases between. This CDR3 comprises 14 residues. This receptor was obtained from a male donor in good health and CMV-seropositive. The specimen sequenced was PBMCs. This sequence joins TRBV11-2 and TRBJ2-4; D is possibly TRBD1 (6 bases). The chain's CDR3 is CASSLAGDKNIQYF. Written as DNA, the CDR3 is TGTGCCAGCAGCTTAGCAGGGGACAAAAACATTCAGTACTTC.